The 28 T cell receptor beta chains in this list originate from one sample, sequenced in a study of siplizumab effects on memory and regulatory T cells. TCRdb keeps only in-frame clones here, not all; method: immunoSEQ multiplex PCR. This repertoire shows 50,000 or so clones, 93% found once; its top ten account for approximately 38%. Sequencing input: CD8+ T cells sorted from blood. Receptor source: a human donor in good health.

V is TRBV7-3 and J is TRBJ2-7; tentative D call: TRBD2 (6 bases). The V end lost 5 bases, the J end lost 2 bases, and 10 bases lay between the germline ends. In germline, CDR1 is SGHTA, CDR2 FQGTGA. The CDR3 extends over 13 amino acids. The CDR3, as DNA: TGTGCCAGCAGCCCCGGGGGAGCCTACGAGCAGTACTTC. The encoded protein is CASSPGGAYEQYF.

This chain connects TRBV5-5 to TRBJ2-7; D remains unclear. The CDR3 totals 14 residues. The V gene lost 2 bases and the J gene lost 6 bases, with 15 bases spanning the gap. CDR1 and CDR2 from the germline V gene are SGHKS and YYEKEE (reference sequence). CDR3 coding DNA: TGTGCCAGCAGCTTTCAGGCTCCCGCACTCGAGCAGTACTTC. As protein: CASSFQAPALEQYF.

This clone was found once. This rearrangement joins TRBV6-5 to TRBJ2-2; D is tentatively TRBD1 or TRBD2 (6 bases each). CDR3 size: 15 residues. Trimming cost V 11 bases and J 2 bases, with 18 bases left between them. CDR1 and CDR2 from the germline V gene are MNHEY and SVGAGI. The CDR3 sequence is CASSEEGGNTGELFF. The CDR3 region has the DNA TGTGCCTCCTCTGAGGAGGGGGGAAACACCGGGGAGCTGTTTTTT.

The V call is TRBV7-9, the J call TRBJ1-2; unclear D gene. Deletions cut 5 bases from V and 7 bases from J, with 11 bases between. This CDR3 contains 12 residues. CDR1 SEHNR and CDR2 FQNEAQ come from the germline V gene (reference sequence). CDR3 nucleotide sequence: TGTGCCAGCAGCCACGACACGTCTGGCTACACCTTC. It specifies CASSHDTSGYTF.

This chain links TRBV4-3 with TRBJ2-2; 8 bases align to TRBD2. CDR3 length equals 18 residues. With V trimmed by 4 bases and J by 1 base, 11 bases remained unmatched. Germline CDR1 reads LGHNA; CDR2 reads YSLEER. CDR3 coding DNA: TGCGCCAGCAGCCTTAGCCATTGGGGACTAGAGAACACCGGGGAGCTGTTTTTT. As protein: CASSLSHWGLENTGELFF.

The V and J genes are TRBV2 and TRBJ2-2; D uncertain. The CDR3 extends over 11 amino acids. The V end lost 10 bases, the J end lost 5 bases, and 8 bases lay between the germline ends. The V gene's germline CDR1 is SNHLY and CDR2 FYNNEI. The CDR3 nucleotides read TGTGCCACTTCGGAGACCGGGGAGCTGTTTTTT. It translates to CATSETGELFF.

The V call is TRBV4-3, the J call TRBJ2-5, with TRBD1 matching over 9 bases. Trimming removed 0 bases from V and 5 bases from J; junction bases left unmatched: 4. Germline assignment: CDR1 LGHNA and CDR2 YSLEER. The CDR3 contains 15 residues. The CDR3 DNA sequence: TGCGCCAGCAGCCAAGAATCGGACAGGGGTGAGACCCAGTACTTC. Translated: CASSQESDRGETQYF.

The CDR3 loop is CSVCRMNTEAFF. CDR3 DNA sequence: TGCAGCGTTTGTCGGATGAACACTGAAGCTTTCTTT. This chain joins TRBV29-1 and TRBJ1-1; no reliable D call. The germline V and J ends were trimmed by 5 bases and 0 bases, with 7 bases remaining between them. The germline CDR1 and CDR2 sequences are SQVTM and ANQGSEA. There are 12 residues in the CDR3. The complete variable domain, with remaining parts taken from reference TRBV29-1 and TRBJ1-1, reads SAVISQKPSRDICQRGTSLTIQCQVDSQVTMMFWYRQQPGQSLTLIATANQGSEATYESGFVIDKFPISRPNLTFSTLTVSNMSPEDSSIYLCSVCRMNTEAFFGQGTRLTVV.

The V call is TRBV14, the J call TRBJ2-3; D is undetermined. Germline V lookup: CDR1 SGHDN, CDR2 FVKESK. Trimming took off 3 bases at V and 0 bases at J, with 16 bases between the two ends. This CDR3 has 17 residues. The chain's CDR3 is CASSQAYRRPSTDTQYF. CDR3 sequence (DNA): TGTGCCAGCAGCCAGGCCTACAGACGGCCTAGCACAGATACGCAGTATTTT.

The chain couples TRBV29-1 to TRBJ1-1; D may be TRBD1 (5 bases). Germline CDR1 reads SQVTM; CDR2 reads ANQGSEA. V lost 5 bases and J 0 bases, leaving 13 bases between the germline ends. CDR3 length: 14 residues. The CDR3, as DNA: TGCAGCGTTTCCGTTCGGGGCATGAACACTGAAGCTTTCTTT. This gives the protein CSVSVRGMNTEAFF.

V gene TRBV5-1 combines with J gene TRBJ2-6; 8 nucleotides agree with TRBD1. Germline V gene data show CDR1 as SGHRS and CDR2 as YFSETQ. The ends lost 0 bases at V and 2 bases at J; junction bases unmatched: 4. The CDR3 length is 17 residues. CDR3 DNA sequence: TGCGCCAGCAGCTTGGTCGCAGGGGGCCCTGGGGCCAACGTCCTGACTTTC. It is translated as CASSLVAGGPGANVLTF.

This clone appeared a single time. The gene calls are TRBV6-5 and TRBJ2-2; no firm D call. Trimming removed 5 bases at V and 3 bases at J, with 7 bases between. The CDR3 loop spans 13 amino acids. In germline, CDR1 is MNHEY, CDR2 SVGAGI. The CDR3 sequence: CASSPLDTGELFF. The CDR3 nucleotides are TGTGCCAGCAGTCCCCTGGACACCGGGGAGCTGTTTTTT.

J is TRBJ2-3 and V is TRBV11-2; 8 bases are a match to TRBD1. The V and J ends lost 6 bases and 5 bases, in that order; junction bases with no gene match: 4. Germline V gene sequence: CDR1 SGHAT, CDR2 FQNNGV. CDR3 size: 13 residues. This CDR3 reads CASRDREGDTQYF. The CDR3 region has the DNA TGTGCCAGCAGGGACAGGGAAGGAGATACGCAGTATTTT.

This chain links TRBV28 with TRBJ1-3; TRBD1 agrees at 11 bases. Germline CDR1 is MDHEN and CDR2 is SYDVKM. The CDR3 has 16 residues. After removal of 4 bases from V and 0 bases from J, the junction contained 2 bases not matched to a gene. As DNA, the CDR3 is TGTGCCAGCAGTTCCGGGACAGGGGGCTCTGGAAACACCATATATTTT. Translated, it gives CASSSGTGGSGNTIYF.

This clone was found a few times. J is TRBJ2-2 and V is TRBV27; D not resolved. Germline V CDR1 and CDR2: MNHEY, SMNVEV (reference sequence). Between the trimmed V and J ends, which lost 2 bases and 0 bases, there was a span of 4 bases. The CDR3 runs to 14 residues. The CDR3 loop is CASSLGTNTGELFF. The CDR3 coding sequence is TGTGCCAGCAGTTTAGGGACGAACACCGGGGAGCTGTTTTTT.

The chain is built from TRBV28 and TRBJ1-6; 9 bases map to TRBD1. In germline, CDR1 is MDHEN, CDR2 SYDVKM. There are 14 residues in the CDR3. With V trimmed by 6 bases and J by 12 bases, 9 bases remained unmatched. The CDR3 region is CASREGQGIGPLHF. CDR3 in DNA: TGTGCCAGCAGGGAAGGACAGGGGATTGGACCCCTCCACTTT.

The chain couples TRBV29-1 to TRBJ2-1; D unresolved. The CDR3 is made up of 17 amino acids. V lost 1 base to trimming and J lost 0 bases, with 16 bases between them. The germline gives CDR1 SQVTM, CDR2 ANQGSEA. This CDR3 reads CSVEVQPTESSYNEQFF. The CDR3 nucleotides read TGCAGCGTTGAAGTACAGCCAACCGAAAGCTCCTACAATGAGCAGTTCTTC.

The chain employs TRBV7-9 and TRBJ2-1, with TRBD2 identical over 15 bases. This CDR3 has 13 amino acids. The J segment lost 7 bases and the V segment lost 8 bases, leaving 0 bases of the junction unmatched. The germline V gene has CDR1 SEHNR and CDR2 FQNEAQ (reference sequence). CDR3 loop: CASGTSGRNEQFF. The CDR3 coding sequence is TGTGCCAGCGGGACTAGCGGGAGGAATGAGCAGTTCTTC.

The CDR3 sequence: CASSFEGGNSPLHF. For the CDR3, the DNA is TGCGCCAGCAGCTTTGAGGGAGGTAATTCACCCCTCCACTTT. The V call is TRBV5-1, the J call TRBJ1-6; unclear D gene. Germline CDR1 reads SGHRS; CDR2 reads YFSETQ. This CDR3 region has 14 residues. The V end was cut by 2 bases, the J end by 6 bases, with 9 bases between.

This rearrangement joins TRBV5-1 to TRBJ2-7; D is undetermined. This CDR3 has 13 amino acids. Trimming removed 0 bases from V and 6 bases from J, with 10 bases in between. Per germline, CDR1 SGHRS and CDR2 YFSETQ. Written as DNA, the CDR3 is TGCGCCAGCAGCTTGGGTAACGCTGCCGAGCAGTACTTC. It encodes CASSLGNAAEQYF.

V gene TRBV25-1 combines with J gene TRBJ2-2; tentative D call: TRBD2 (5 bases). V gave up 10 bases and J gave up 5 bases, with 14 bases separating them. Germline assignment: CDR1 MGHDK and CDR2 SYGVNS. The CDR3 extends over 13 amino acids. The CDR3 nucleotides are TGTGCCACTAGAGGGAGAGGGACCGGGGAGCTGTTTTTT. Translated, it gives CATRGRGTGELFF.

CDR3 in DNA: TGTGCCAGCAGCGTCGGGGACAGAGAGGGTTTCGAGCAGTACTTC. Translation: CASSVGDREGFEQYF. The J gene is TRBJ2-7, the V gene TRBV4-2; 7 nucleotides agree with TRBD1. CDR3 length: 15 residues. With 5 bases clipped from V and 6 bases from J, the junction kept 13 bases outside the gene matches. Per the germline V gene, CDR1 is LGHNA and CDR2 is YNFKEQ.

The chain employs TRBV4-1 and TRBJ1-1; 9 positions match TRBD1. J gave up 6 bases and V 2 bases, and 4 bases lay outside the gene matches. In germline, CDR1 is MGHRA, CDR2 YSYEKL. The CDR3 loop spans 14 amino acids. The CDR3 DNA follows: TGCGCCAGCAGCCAACCCGGACAGGGGTCTGAAGCTTTCTTT. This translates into CASSQPGQGSEAFF.

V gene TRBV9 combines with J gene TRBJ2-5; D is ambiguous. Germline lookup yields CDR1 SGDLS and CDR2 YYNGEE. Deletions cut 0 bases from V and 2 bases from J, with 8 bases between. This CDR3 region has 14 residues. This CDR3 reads CASSVGTRQETQYF. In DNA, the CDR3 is TGTGCCAGCAGCGTAGGCACAAGGCAAGAGACCCAGTACTTC.

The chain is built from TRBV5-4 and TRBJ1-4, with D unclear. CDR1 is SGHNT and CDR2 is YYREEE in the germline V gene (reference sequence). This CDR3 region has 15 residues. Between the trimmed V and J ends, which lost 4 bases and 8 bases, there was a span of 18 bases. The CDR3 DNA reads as TGTGCCAGCAGCGGTGACTCAATCTCCGAGGAAAAACTGTTTTTT. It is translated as CASSGDSISEEKLFF.

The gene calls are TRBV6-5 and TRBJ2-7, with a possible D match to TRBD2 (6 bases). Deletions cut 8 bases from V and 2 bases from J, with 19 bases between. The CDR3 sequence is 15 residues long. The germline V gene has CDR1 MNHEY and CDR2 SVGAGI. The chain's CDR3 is CASSILSGGAYEQYF. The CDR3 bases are TGTGCCAGCTCCATACTCTCGGGCGGGGCCTACGAGCAGTACTTC.

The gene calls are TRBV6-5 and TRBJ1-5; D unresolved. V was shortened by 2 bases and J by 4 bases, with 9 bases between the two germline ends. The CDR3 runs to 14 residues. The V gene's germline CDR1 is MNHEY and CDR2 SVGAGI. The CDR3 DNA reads TGTGCCAGCAGTTACGGGTCAGATAATCAGCCCCAGCATTTT. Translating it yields CASSYGSDNQPQHF.

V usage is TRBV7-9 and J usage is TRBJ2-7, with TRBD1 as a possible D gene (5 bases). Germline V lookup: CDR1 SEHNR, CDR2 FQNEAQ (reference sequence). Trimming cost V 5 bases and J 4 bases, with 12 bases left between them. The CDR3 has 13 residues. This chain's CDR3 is CASSPTSGYEQYF. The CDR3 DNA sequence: TGTGCCAGCAGCCCCACGTCAGGGTACGAGCAGTACTTC.